The sequence of this T cell receptor beta chain was determined in a study of coeliac disease. As regards this clone: Its specificity is not known.

With V trimmed by 6 bases and J by 5 bases, 8 bases remained unmatched. This CDR3 spans 15 amino acids. The V gene's germline CDR1 is SNHLY and CDR2 FYNNEI. Some clones are missing from TCRdb's copy, which holds only in-frame ones; the method was immunoSEQ multiplex PCR. The sample consists of thousands of clones, roughly 70% of them appearing once. Study-level points and caveats: In active celiac disease, intraepithelial and lamina propria TRB and TRG repertoires were less clonal than controls. Intraepithelial and lamina propria fractions were not highly pure.

The sample comprised intraepithelial lymphocytes from the gut. The chain has TRBV2 and TRBJ2-2; 8 bases align to TRBD1. This sequence was found in a woman aged 60-70 years with active celiac disease. This CDR3 is CASRGDRGTTGELFF. The CDR3 region has the DNA TGTGCCAGCAGGGGTGACAGGGGTACGACCGGGGAGCTGTTTTTT.